This entry concerns a single T cell receptor (beta chain). This specimen comes from a study of blood T cell repertoires in COVID-19. Study-wide context: Researchers got acute and convalescent COVID-19 samples from the United States, Italy and Spain.

Germline CDR1 is MDHEN and CDR2 is SYDVKM. Between the trimmed V and J ends, which lost 7 bases and 6 bases, there was a span of 21 bases. The CDR3 is 15 amino acids. Seattle enrolled patients during active infection and tracked them longitudinally. As originally analysed: Cell counts per sample came from amplifying reference gene primers. This table comes from immunoSEQ multiplex PCR, and its TCRdb copy is limited to in-frame clones, with some not included. The DNA was the basis for D and trimming; V, J and clone size are from that table. Of about 250,000 clones listed, around 82% are singletons. The sequence was collected from a human donor with COVID-19, enrolled during active disease. The donor label of this sample is uncertain. V usage is TRBV28 and J usage is TRBJ1-1; D is uncertain. The sequenced sample was peripheral blood. The CDR3 bases are TGTGCCAGCAAGGGCCCCGGAGACTATTCTTCTGAAGCTTTCTTT. Encoded protein: CASKGPGDYSSEAFF.